This T cell receptor (beta chain) is drawn from a study of blood T cell repertoires in COVID-19. Study summary: Samples representing acute and convalescent COVID-19 were sourced from the United States, Italy and Spain.

Per the original methods: From reference gene primer amplification, estimates of nucleated cell counts were derived. Sequencing used immunoSEQ multiplex PCR; TCRdb keeps in-frame clones, though not all of them. V, J and clone size were drawn from that table, and D and trimming were deduced from the DNA. The sample shows 270,000 or so clones, about 91% of them seen only once. This TCR derives from a woman aged 40 to 50 with acute COVID-19. The sequenced sample consisted of PBMCs or T cells enriched from blood (not recorded which).

The DNA for the CDR3 is TGCGCCAGCAGCCACACAGACAGGGCTTCCGAAAAACTGTTTTTT. Its translation is CASSHTDRASEKLFF. The chain is built from TRBV4-3 and TRBJ1-4; 7 bases fit TRBD1. CDR3 length: 15 amino acids. Unmatched junction bases numbered 9, after V lost 3 bases and J lost 8 bases. The germline gives CDR1 LGHNA, CDR2 YSLEER.